Listed below are T cell receptor beta chains from one sample, sequenced in a study of lymphopenia after photon versus proton radiotherapy. Here immunoSEQ multiplex PCR was the method, and the copy in TCRdb shows in-frame clones only, minus some. This table has fewer than 50,000 clones, less than 90% appearing once. The sample in question was peripheral blood, obtained from a patient treated with photon-based radiotherapy. The receptors here all came from a man aged 35 to 55 with gastric cancer. CDR3s include the opening cysteine and the closing phenylalanine or tryptophan. D genes are given only for firm matches. Not all rows give a size; the values are once, few, many and, for expanded clones, a class.

size | D | J | V | CDR3 | DNA
- | TRBD1 | TRBJ1-1 | TRBV30 | CAWSGTGPEAFF | TGTGCCTGGAGCGGGACAGGGCCTGAAGCTTTCTTT
- | - | TRBJ1-1 | TRBV30 | CAWSKQPFTEAFF | TGTGCCTGGAGTAAACAGCCGTTCACTGAAGCTTTCTTT
- | - | TRBJ1-1 | TRBV4-3 | CASSRGVNTEAFF | TGCGCCAGCAGCCGGGGAGTGAACACTGAAGCTTTCTTT
- | TRBD2 | TRBJ2-3 | TRBV11-2 | CASSRRGVDTDTQYF | TGTGCCAGCAGCCGGCGGGGGGTGGACACAGATACGCAGTATTTT
- | - | TRBJ1-2 | TRBV6-5 | CASSYSAEYGYTF | TGTGCCAGCAGTTACTCGGCTGAATATGGCTACACCTTC
- | - | TRBJ1-5 | TRBV7-2 | CASSLGRGNQPQHF | TGTGCCAGCAGCTTAGGGCGGGGCAATCAGCCCCAGCATTTT
- | TRBD1 | TRBJ2-7 | TRBV7-9 | CASSWGTGDYEQYF | TGTGCCAGCAGCTGGGGGACAGGGGACTACGAGCAGTACTTC
- | TRBD1 | TRBJ1-2 | TRBV15 | CATSSPTGGRYGYTF | TGTGCCACCAGCAGTCCTACAGGGGGCCGGTATGGCTACACCTTC
- | - | TRBJ2-2 | TRBV13 | CASSPGWGPGTGELFF | TGTGCCAGCAGCCCGGGGTGGGGGCCTGGCACCGGGGAGCTGTTTTTT
- | TRBD1 | TRBJ1-5 | TRBV2 | CASKQGLNQPQHF | TGTGCCAGCAAACAGGGGCTCAATCAGCCCCAGCATTTT
- | - | TRBJ2-5 | TRBV2 | CASNTDQETQYF | TGTGCCAGCAATACAGATCAAGAGACCCAGTACTTC
- | - | TRBJ1-4 | TRBV2 | CASSEGANWKLFF | TGTGCCAGCAGTGAGGGGGCAAACTGGAAACTGTTTTTT
- | - | TRBJ2-7 | TRBV5-6 | CASSLEGQGTIYYEQYF | TGTGCCAGCAGTCTAGAAGGCCAGGGGACGATTTACTACGAGCAGTACTTC
- | - | TRBJ2-7 | TRBV2 | CASSRQVYEQYF | TGTGCCAGCAGCCGACAGGTCTACGAGCAGTACTTC
- | TRBD1 | TRBJ1-2 | TRBV19 | CASTPDRGNYGYTF | TGTGCCAGTACCCCGGACAGGGGGAACTATGGCTACACCTTC
- | - | TRBJ1-4 | TRBV4-1 | CASSQEFGGPPNEKLFF | TGCGCCAGCAGCCAAGAATTCGGGGGACCGCCTAATGAAAAACTGTTTTTT
- | - | TRBJ1-4 | TRBV14 | CASSQGIATNEKLFF | TGTGCCAGCAGCCAGGGGATTGCAACTAATGAAAAACTGTTTTTT
- | - | TRBJ1-6 | TRBV5-1 | CASSPAPGSKNSPLHF | TGCGCCAGCAGCCCGGCCCCAGGGTCCAAGAATTCACCCCTCCACTTT
- | - | TRBJ1-1 | TRBV7-8 | CASSPSGWGNTEAFF | TGTGCCAGCAGCCCGAGCGGTTGGGGTAACACTGAAGCTTTCTTT
- | - | TRBJ2-2 | TRBV29-1 | CSVKGDNTGELFF | TGCAGCGTCAAGGGGGACAACACCGGGGAGCTGTTTTTT
- | TRBD1 | TRBJ2-1 | TRBV30 | CAWVQDRGLYNEQFF | TGTGCCTGGGTCCAGGACAGGGGGCTCTACAATGAGCAGTTCTTC
- | - | TRBJ1-2 | TRBV5-5 | CASSLMDSPHGYTF | TGTGCCAGCAGCCTGATGGACAGCCCCCATGGCTACACCTTC
- | - | TRBJ1-5 | TRBV7-9 | CASSLTSSDQPQHF | TGTGCCAGCAGCTTAACGTCATCCGATCAGCCCCAGCATTTT
- | - | TRBJ2-7 | TRBV11-3 | CASSSTNYHEQYF | TGTGCCAGCAGCTCCACTAACTACCACGAGCAGTACTTC
few | TRBD1 | TRBJ1-1 | TRBV7-3 | CASSLRQGTEAFF | TGTGCCAGCAGCTTACGACAGGGGACTGAAGCTTTCTTT
- | TRBD1 | TRBJ2-1 | TRBV10-3 | CAISEADRGNEQFF | TGTGCCATCAGTGAAGCGGACAGGGGGAATGAGCAGTTCTTC
- | TRBD1 | TRBJ1-6 | TRBV4-3 | CASSRNRQGADSPLHF | TGCGCCAGCAGCCGAAACCGACAGGGAGCGGATTCACCCCTCCACTTT
once | - | TRBJ2-2 | TRBV5-1 | CASSLEGGLWELFF | TGCGCCAGCAGCTTGGAGGGGGGACTCTGGGAGCTGTTTTTT